A single TCR beta chain is shown here with its context. This clone has just one count. It has no known antigen specificity. Base quality data are lacking; no much larger clone is found one base away. TCRbeta CDR3 regions were amplified from genomic DNA using the immunoSEQ Assay, a bias-controlled multiplex PCR. On the authors' methods: Nucleated cell counts per sample were estimated from amplification of reference gene primers within the assay. To quantify the absolute abundance of each unique TCRbeta CDR3 rearrangement, sequence reads were collapsed and filtered. Productive Simpson clonality was computed per sample as the square root of Simpson's diversity index over productive rearrangements. TCRdb's version of the immuneACCESS table is confined to in-frame rearrangements and falls short of the full clone set. An unresolved V gene accounts for under half of the shortfall where checked; the remainder is of unknown origin. V and J calls and clone size come straight from that table; D and trimming were deduced from the DNA. This sample gives 350,000 to 400,000 clones in total; about 89% of them show up just once. Over 0.7% of the sample lies in the top ten.

This record belongs to a study of blood T cell repertoires in COVID-19 (dated by TCRdb to 2018 to 2021). Some background on the complete study: Samples covering the acute and convalescent phases of COVID-19 were provided by collaborators in the United States, Italy and Spain. The prospective study material was composed of cDNA or gDNA derived from T cells, B-cell-depleted T cells, or PBMCs. Deeply sampled blood TCRbeta repertoires from subjects exposed to, actively infected with, or recovered from COVID-19 were included in the dataset. The repertoires were released in a freely available public database meant as a resource for research on the immune response to SARS-CoV-2. Samples came from the ongoing ImmuneRACE study (first 160 participants) plus 1,254 subjects from 6 global collaborators. A de-identified subject ID, COVID-19 status, age in years and sex were almost always included in the sample metadata. Where available, HLA class I and class II types were taken from metadata supplied by the sample provider and were not determined by assay-based typing. The paper as a whole reports these results and caveats: How much clinical and demographic metadata was included differed by source and by participant, and the metadata was provided uncurated.

Enrolling through a virtual design, the prospective study's participants ranged in age from roughly 18 to 95 years and lived across 20 to 25 United States geographic areas. In the prospective study, participants were assigned to cohorts based on the clinical history participants reported in a screening survey and a study questionnaire. Exposed participants had been in contact with someone with a PCR-confirmed or clinician-diagnosed COVID-19 case within 2 weeks of study entry. In the prospective study, whole blood, serum and a nasopharyngeal or oropharyngeal swab were collected from each participant by mobile phlebotomists. Prospective study participants could optionally give additional blood draws and questionnaires over a roughly two-month period. Before DNA extraction, blood samples from the prospective study were shipped at room temperature or frozen. Per the germline V gene (reference sequence), GTSNPN is the CDR1 and SVGIG is the CDR2. From the cysteine up to the phenylalanine, the CDR3 has a length of 16 residues. The CDR3 DNA has 48 bases and is translated from base 1. Deletion took 0 bases off V and 1 base off J, with a span of 13 bases between the germline ends.

The sequence was obtained from a woman in her forties who had been exposed to COVID-19. The chain is made from TRBV30 and TRBJ2-4; TRBD2 is possibly the D segment (5 matching bases). The sample was PBMCs or T cells enriched from blood (not recorded which). The nucleotide sequence reads TGTGCCTGGAGTGTAGTTCAGTGGGAGGCCAAAAACATTCAGTACTTC. It specifies CAWSVVQWEAKNIQYF.